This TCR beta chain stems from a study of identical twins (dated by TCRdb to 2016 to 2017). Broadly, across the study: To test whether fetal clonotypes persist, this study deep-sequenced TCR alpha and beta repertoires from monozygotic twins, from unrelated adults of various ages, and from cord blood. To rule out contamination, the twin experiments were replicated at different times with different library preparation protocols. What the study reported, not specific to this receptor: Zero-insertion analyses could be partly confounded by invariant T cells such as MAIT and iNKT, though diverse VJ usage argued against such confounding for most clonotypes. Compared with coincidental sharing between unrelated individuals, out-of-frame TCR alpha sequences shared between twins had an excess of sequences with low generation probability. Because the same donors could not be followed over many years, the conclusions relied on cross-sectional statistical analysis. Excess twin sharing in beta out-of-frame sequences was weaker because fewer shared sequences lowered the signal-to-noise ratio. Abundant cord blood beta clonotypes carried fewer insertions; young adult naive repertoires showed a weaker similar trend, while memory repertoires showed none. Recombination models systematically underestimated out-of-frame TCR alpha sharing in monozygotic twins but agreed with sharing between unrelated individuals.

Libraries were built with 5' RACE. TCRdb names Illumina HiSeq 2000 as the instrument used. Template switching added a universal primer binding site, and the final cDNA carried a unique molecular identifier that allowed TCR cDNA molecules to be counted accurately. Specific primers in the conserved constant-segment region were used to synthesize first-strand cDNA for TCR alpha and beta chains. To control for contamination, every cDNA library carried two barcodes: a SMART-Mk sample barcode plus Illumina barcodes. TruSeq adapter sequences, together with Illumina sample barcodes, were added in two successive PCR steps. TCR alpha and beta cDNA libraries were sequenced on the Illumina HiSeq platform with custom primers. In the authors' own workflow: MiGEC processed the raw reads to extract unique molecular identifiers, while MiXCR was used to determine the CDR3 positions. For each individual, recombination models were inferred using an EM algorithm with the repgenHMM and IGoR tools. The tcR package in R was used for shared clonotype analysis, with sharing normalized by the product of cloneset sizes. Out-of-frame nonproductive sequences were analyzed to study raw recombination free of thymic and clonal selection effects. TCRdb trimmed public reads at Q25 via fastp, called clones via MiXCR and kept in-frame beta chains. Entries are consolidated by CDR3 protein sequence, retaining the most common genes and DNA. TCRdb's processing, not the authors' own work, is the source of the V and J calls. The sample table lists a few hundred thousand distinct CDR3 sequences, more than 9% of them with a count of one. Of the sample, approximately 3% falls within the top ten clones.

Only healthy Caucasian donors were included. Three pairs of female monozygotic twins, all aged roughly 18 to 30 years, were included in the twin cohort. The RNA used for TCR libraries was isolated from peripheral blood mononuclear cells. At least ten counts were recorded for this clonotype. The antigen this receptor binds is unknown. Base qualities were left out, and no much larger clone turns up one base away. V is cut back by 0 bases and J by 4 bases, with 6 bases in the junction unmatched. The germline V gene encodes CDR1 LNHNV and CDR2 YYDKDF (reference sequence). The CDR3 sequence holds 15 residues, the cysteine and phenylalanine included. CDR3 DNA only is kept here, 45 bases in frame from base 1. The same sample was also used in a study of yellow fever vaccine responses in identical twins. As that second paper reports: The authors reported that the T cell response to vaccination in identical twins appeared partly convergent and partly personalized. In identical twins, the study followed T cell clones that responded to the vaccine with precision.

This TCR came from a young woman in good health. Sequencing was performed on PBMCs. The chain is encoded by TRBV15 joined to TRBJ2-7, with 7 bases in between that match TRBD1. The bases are TGTGCCACCAGCAGAGACTCAGACAGGGTGTACGAGCAGTACTTC. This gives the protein CATSRDSDRVYEQYF.